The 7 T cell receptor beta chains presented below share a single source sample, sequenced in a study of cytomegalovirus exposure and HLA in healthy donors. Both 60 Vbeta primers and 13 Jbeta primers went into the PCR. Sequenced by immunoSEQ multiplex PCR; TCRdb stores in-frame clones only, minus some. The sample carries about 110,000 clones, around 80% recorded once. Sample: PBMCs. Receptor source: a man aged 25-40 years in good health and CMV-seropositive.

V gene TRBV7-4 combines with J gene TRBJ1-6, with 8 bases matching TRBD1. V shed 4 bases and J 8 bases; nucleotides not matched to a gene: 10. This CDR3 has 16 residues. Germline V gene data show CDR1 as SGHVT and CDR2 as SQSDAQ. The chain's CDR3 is CASSYLDRVGDSPLHF. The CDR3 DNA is TGTGCCAGCAGCTATCTGGACAGGGTTGGGGATTCACCCCTCCACTTT.

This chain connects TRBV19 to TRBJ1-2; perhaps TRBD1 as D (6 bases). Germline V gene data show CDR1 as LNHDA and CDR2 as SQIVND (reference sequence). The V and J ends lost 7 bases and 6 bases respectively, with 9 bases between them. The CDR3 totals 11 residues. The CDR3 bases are TGTGCCAGTAACTACAGGGATGGCTACACCTTC. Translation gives CASNYRDGYTF.

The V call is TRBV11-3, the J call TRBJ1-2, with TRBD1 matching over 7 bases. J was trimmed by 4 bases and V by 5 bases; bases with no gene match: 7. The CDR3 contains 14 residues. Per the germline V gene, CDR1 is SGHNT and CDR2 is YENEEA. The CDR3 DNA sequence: TGTGCCAGCAGCCAGACGGGACAGCTCTATGGCTACACCTTC. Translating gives CASSQTGQLYGYTF.

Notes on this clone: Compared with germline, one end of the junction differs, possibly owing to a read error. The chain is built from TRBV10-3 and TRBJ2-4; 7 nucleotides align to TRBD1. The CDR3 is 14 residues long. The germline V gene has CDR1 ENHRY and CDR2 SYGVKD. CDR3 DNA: TGTGCCATCAGCCGACAGGGTCGGGAAAACAGTCAGTACTTC. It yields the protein CAISRQGRENSQYF.

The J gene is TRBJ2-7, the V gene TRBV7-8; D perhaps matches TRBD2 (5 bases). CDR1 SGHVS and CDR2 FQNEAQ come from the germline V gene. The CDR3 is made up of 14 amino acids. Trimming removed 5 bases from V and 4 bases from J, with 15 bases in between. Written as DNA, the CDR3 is TGTGCCAGCAGCCAAGGACTCGGCGGTTACGAGCAGTACTTC. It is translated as CASSQGLGGYEQYF.

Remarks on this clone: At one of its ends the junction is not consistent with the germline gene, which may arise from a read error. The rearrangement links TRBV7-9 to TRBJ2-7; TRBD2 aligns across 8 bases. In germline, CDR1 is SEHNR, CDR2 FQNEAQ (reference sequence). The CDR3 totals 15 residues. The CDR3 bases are TGTTCCAGCAGCTTAGGGTTAGCGGGGACGGACGAGCAGTACTTC. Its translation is CSSSLGLAGTDEQYF. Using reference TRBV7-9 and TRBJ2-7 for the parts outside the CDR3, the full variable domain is DTGVSQNPRHKITKRGQNVTFRCDPISEHNRLYWYRQTLGQGPEFLTYFQNEAQLEKSRLLSDRFSAERPKGSFSTLEIQRTEQGDSAMYLCSSSLGLAGTDEQYFGPGTRLTVT.

CDR3: CASSMTEYYEQYF. The CDR3 DNA reads as TGTGCCAGTAGTATGACAGAGTACTACGAGCAGTACTTC. The chain links TRBV19 to TRBJ2-7; D possibly corresponds to TRBD1 (5 bases). The CDR3 runs to 13 residues. Germline V gives CDR1 LNHDA, CDR2 SQIVND (reference sequence). The V and J ends lost 3 bases and 3 bases respectively, with 9 bases between them.